This T cell receptor (beta chain) stems from a study of blood T cell repertoires in COVID-19. Whole-study context: Donors in the United States, Italy and Spain gave samples during acute or convalescent COVID-19. PBMCs, B-cell-depleted T cells, or T cells were the source of the cDNA or gDNA that made up the material.

This clone occurred a few times. Authors' data handling: Estimation of nucleated cell counts relied on the amplification of reference gene primers. TCRdb's copy holds only in-frame clones and misses some; the assay was immunoSEQ multiplex PCR. D and trimming were read from the DNA, whereas the V and J calls and clone size are those reported in that table. The sample consists of under 300,000 clones, about four fifths of them appearing once. This TCR came from an elderly woman with acute or convalescent COVID-19. The sample comprised peripheral blood.

This CDR3 reads CASSSIPHRGQMNTEAFF. The DNA of the CDR3 is TGTGCCAGCAGCTCTATTCCCCACAGGGGACAAATGAACACTGAAGCTTTCTTT. The V and J genes are TRBV11-2 and TRBJ1-1, with TRBD1 identical over 7 bases. There are 18 residues in the CDR3. Trimming took 4 bases from V and 0 from J; bases not matched to a gene: 14. CDR1 and CDR2 from the germline V gene are SGHAT and FQNNGV. Drawing the rest from reference TRBV11-2 and TRBJ1-1, the complete variable domain is EAGVAQSPRYKIIEKRQSVAFWCNPISGHATLYWYQQILGQGPKLLIQFQNNGVVDDSQLPKDRFSAERLKGVDSTLKIQPAKLEDSAVYLCASSSIPHRGQMNTEAFFGQGTRLTVV.